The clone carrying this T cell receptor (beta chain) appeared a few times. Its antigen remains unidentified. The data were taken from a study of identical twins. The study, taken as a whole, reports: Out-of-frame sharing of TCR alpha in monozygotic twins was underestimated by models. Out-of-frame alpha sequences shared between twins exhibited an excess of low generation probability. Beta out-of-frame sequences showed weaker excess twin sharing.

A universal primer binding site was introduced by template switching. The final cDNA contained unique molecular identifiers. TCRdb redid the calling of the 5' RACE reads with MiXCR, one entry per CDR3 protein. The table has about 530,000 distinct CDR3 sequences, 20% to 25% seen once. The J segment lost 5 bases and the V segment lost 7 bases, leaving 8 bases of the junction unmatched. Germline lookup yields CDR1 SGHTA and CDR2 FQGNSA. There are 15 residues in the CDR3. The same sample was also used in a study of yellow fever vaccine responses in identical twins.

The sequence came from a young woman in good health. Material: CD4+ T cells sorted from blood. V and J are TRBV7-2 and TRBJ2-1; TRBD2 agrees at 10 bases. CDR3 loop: CASTGGLARNNEQFF. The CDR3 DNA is TGTGCCAGCACAGGGGGACTAGCGAGAAACAATGAGCAGTTCTTC.